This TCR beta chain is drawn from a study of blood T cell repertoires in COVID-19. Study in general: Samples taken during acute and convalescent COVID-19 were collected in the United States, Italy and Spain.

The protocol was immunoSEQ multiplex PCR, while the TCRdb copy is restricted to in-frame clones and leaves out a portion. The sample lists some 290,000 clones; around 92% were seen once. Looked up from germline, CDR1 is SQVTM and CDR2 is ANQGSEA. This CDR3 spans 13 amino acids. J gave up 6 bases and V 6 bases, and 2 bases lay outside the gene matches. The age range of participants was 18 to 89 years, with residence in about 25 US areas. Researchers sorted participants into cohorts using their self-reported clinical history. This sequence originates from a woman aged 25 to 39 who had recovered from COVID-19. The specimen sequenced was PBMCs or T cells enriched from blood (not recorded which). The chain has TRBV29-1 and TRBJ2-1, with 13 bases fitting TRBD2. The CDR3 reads CSVGLAGVNEQFF. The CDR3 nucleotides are TGCAGCGTCGGACTAGCGGGAGTCAATGAGCAGTTCTTC.